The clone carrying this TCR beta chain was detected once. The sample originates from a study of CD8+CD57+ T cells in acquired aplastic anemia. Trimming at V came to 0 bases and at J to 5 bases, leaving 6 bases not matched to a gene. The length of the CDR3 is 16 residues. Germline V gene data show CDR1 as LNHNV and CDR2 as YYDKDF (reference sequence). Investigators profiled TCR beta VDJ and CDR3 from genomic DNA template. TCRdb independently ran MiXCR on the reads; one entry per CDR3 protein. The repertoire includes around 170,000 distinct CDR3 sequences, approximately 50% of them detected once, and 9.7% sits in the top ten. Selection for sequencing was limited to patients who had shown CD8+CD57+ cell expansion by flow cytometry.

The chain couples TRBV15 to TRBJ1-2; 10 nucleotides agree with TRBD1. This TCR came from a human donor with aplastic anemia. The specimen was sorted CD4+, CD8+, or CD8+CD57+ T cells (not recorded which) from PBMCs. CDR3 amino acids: CATSRDRGGQGYGYTF. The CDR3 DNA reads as TGTGCCACCAGCAGAGATCGAGGGGGACAGGGGTATGGCTACACCTTC.